This TCR beta chain appears in the sequencing data of a study of long-term antiretroviral therapy in people with HIV. The CDR3 loop spans 13 amino acids. From germline, CDR1 is SSHAT and CDR2 FNYEAQ (reference sequence). Among participants with HIV, every one received treatment in the United States. The samples comprised about 0.85-11 million cryopreserved PBMC ahead of DNA extraction. Of note for this clone: Its target is unknown. Compared with germline, one end of the junction differs, possibly owing to a read error.

Sequencing relied on immunoSEQ assay v3.0, run at survey level. The data were produced by immunoSEQ multiplex PCR, yet TCRdb's version contains in-frame clones alone and is incomplete. The table shows approximately 13,000 clones, with roughly 80% occurring only once. Overall study findings and caveats: Pre-ART clonal expansions dominated every time point's repertoire. Samples were collected from the mid-2000s to the late 2010s under possibly less effective ART regimens.

This TCR was sampled from a woman between 40 and 55 years old with HIV. Source: unsorted PBMCs, taken 1.8 years before starting antiretroviral therapy. The chain recombines TRBV7-7 with TRBJ2-7, with D perhaps assigned TRBD1 or TRBD2 (5 bases each). CDR3 residues: CASSIGTLYEQYF. Here the CDR3 DNA reads TGTGCTAGCAGCATTGGGACCCTCTACGAGCAGTACTTC. The complete variable domain, with remaining parts taken from reference TRBV7-7 and TRBJ2-7, reads GAGVSQSPRYKVTKRGQDVTLRCDPISSHATLYWYQQALGQGPEFLTYFNYEAQPDKSGLPSDRFSAERPEGSISTLTIQRTEQRDSAMYRCASSIGTLYEQYFGPGTRLTVT.